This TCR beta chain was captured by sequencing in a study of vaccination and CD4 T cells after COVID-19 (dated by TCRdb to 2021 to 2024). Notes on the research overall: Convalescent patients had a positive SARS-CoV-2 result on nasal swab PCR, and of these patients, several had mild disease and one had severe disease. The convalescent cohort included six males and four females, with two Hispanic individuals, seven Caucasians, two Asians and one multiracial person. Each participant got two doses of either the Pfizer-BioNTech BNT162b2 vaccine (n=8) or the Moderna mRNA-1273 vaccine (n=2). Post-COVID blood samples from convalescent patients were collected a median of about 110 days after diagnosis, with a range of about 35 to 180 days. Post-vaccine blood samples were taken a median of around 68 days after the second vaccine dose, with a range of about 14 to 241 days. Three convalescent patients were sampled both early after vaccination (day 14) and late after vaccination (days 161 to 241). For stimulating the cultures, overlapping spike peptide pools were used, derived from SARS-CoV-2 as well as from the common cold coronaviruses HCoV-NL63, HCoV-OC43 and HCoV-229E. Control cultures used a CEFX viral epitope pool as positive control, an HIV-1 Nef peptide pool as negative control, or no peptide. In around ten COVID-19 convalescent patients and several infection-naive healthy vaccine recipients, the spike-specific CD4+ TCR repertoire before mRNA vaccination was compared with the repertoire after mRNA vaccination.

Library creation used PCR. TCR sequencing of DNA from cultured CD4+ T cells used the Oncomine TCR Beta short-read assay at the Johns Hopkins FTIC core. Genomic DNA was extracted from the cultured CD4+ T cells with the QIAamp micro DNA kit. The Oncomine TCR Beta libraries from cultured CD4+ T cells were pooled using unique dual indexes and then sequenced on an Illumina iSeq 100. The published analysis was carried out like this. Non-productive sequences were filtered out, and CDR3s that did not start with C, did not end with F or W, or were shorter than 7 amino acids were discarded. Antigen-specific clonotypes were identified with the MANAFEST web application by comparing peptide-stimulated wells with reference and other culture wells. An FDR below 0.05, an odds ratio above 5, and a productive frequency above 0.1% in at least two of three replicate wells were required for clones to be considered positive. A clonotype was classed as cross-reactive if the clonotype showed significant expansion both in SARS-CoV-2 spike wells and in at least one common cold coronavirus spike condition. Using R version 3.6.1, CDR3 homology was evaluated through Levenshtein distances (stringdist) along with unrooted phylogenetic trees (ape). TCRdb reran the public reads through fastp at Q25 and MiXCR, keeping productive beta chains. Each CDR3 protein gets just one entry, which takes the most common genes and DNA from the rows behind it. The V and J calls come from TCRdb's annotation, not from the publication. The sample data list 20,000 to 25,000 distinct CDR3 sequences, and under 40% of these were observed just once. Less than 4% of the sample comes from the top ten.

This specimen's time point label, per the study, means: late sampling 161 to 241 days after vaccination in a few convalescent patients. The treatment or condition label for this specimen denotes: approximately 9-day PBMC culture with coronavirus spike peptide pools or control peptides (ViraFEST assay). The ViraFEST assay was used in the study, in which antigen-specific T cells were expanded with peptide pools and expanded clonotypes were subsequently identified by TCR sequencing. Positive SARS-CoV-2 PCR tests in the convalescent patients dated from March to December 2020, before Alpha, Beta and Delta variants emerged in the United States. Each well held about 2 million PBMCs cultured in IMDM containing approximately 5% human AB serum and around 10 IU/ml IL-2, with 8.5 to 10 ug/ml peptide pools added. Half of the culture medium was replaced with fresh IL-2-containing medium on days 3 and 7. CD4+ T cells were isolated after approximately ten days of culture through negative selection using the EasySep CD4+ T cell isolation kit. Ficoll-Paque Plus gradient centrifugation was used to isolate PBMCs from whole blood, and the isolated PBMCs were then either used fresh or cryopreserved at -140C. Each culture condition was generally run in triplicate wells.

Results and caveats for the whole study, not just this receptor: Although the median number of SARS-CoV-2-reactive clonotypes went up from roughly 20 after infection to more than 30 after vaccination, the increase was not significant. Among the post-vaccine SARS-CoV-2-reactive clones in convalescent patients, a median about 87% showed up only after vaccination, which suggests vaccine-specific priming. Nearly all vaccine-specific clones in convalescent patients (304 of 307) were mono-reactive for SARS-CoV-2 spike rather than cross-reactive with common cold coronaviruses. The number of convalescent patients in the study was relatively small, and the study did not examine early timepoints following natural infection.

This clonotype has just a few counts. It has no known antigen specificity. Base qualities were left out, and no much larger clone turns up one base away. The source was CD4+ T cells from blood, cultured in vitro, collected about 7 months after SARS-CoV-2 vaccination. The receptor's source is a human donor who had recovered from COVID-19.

The CDR3 protein: CSAPSGQETQYF. The nucleotide sequence reads as follows: TGCAGTGCTCCGTCCGGGCAAGAGACCCAGTACTTC. This receptor chain uses TRBV20-1 and TRBJ2-5; confidence is insufficient to name the D gene. As encoded in the germline V gene (reference sequence), CDR1 is DFQATT while CDR2 is SNEGSKA. V is cut by 5 bases and J by 2 bases, and the space between the germline ends is 9 bases. Including the terminal cysteine and phenylalanine, the CDR3 comprises 12 residues. The only DNA kept is the CDR3, 36 bases in frame from the first base.